Presented here are 11 T cell receptor beta chains from one specimen sequenced in a study of T cell changes during pregnancy in multiple sclerosis. The table came from immunoSEQ multiplex PCR; TCRdb's copy has only in-frame clones and leaves some out. The sample records about 100,000 clones, about nine tenths being singletons. The sample here was peripheral blood, taken after pregnancy. Receptors originate from a female donor with multiple sclerosis, enrolled in a pregnancy study.

J is TRBJ1-6 and V is TRBV11-2; 10 nucleotides line up with TRBD1. CDR1 is SGHAT, CDR2 FQNNGV, per germline. The CDR3 is made up of 14 amino acids. Losses at the gene ends were 6 bases for V and 7 bases for J; bases not matched to a gene: 3. Written as DNA, the CDR3 is TGTGCCAGCAGATTGACAGGGGGCAATTCACCCCTCCACTTT. Translation: CASRLTGGNSPLHF.

The V gene is TRBV19, the J gene TRBJ2-5; weak D call: TRBD1 (6 bases). Trimming removed 4 bases at V and 5 bases at J, with 20 bases between. Germline values: CDR1 LNHDA, CDR2 SQIVND (reference sequence). This CDR3 has 16 residues. The CDR3 sequence is CASSTPGQPALETQYF. The CDR3 DNA follows: TGTGCCAGTAGTACCCCTGGACAGCCTGCCTTGGAGACCCAGTACTTC.

V usage is TRBV9 and J usage is TRBJ2-1, with D tentatively TRBD2 (6 bases). V lost 3 bases, J lost 4 bases, and 17 bases lay in between. CDR1 SGDLS and CDR2 YYNGEE come from the germline V gene. The CDR3 length is 16 residues. This CDR3 is CASSAPGTSGYNEQFF. The CDR3 region has the DNA TGTGCCAGCAGCGCACCAGGGACTTCGGGATACAATGAGCAGTTCTTC.

V and J are TRBV5-5 and TRBJ2-7; possibly TRBD1 for D (5 bases). This CDR3 has 12 residues. Germline V gene data show CDR1 as SGHKS and CDR2 as YYEKEE (reference sequence). V gave up 0 bases and J gave up 9 bases, with 10 bases separating them. CDR3 region: CASSLEGFMQYF. Written as DNA, the CDR3 is TGTGCCAGCAGCTTGGAGGGGTTTATGCAGTACTTC.

The V call is TRBV5-6, the J call TRBJ2-7; 9 bases align to TRBD1. Trimming took 5 bases from V and 2 from J; bases not matched to a gene: 8. The CDR3 has 15 residues. The germline V gene has CDR1 SGHDT and CDR2 YYEEEE. The CDR3, as DNA: TGTGCCAGCAGACAAACAGGGGGCGAAGCCTACGAGCAGTACTTC. Protein: CASRQTGGEAYEQYF.

This clone was counted only a few times. The rearrangement joins TRBV18 to TRBJ1-2, with D possibly TRBD1 on 5 matching bases. The germline V and J ends were trimmed by 6 bases and 4 bases, with 15 bases remaining between them. The CDR3 has 14 amino acids. Germline loops: CDR1 KGHSH, CDR2 LQKENI. The CDR3 sequence: CASSPNPGPYGYTF. The CDR3 DNA reads TGTGCCAGCTCGCCGAACCCAGGGCCCTATGGCTACACCTTC.

The V gene is TRBV7-3, the J gene TRBJ2-7; 11 nucleotides match TRBD2. This CDR3 has 14 amino acids. The germline V gene encodes CDR1 SGHTA and CDR2 FQGTGA. The V segment lost 6 bases and the J segment 3 bases; nucleotides outside the gene matches: 4. The CDR3 region has the DNA TGTGCCAGCAGAGCCACTAGCGGGAGCTACGAGCAGTACTTC. Translating it yields CASRATSGSYEQYF.

The J gene is TRBJ2-1, the V gene TRBV2, with D hard to call. The germline V gene has CDR1 SNHLY and CDR2 FYNNEI. The length of the CDR3 is 14 residues. V lost 2 bases to trimming and J lost 4 bases, with 9 bases between them. Here the CDR3 reads CASSELVVYNEQFF. The DNA for the CDR3 is TGTGCCAGCAGTGAACTAGTAGTGTACAATGAGCAGTTCTTC.

This chain connects TRBV9 to TRBJ2-1; D is possibly TRBD2 (6 bases). The CDR3 has 15 residues. Germline CDR1 SGDLS, CDR2 YYNGEE. The V gene lost 0 bases and the J gene lost 8 bases, with 15 bases spanning the gap. The CDR3 region is CASSVGGAGRYEQFF. In DNA form, the CDR3 reads TGTGCCAGCAGCGTAGGGGGAGCGGGCAGGTATGAGCAGTTCTTC.

The chain uses TRBV6-6 and TRBJ2-7, with D possibly being TRBD2 (6 bases). The CDR3 totals 16 residues. Germline V gives CDR1 MNHNY, CDR2 SVGAGI (reference sequence). Trimming shortened V by 0 bases and J by 3 bases, and 15 bases separated the two germline ends. This CDR3 is CASSYSRTGVGYEQYF. The CDR3 DNA reads as TGTGCCAGCAGTTACTCGAGGACGGGAGTCGGCTACGAGCAGTACTTC.

CDR3 loop: CASSLAGTSGGYEQYF. The DNA for the CDR3 is TGTGCCAGCAGCTTAGCGGGGACTAGCGGGGGCTACGAGCAGTACTTC. V gene TRBV7-2 combines with J gene TRBJ2-7, with 14 bases identical to TRBD2. The CDR3 is 16 amino acids. Germline CDR1 is SGHTA and CDR2 is FQGNSA. V was pared by 0 bases and J by 3 bases, with 1 base of the junction left unmatched. Together with reference TRBV7-2 and TRBJ2-7, the CDR3 gives the full variable domain: GAGVSQSPSNKVTEKGKDVELRCDPISGHTALYWYRQSLGQGLEFLIYFQGNSAPDKSGLPSDRFSAERTGGSVSTLTIQRTQQEDSAVYLCASSLAGTSGGYEQYFGPGTRLTVT.